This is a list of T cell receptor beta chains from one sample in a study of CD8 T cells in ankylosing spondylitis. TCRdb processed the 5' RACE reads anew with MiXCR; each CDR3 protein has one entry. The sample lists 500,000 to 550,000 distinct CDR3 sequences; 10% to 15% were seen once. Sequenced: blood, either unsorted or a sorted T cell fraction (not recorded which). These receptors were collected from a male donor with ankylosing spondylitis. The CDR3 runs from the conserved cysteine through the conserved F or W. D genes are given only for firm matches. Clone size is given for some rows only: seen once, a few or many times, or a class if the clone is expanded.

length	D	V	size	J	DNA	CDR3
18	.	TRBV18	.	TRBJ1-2	TGTGCCAGCTCACCGTCCCCACACCTCCCCCAGGGAAGGGATGGCTACACCTTC	CASSPSPHLPQGRDGYTF
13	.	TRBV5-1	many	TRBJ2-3	TGTGCCAGCAGCTTCGGGGGCACAGATACGCAGTATTTT	CASSFGGTDTQYF
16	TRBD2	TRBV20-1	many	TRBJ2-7	TGCAGTGCTAGAGATTTGCGAGCGGGAGACCCCTACGAGCAGTACTTC	CSARDLRAGDPYEQYF
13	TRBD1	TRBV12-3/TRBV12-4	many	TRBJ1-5	TGTGCCAGCAGGAGGACAGGAAATCAGCCCCAGCATTTT	CASRRTGNQPQHF
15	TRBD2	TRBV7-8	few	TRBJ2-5	TGTGCCAGCAGCTTAGTTGGGACTAGCGGGAGAAACCAGTACTTC	CASSLVGTSGRNQYF
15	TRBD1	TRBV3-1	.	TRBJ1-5	TGTGCCAGCAGCCAAGATCAGGGGGCTAGTCAGCCCCAGCATTTT	CASSQDQGASQPQHF
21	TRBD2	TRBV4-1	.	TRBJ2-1	TGCGCCAGCAGCCAGCTAGGAGGACTAGCGGGAGGCCCGAGCTCCTACAATGAGCAGTTCTTC	CASSQLGGLAGGPSSYNEQFF
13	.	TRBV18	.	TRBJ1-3	TGTGCCAGCTCATCAGACCATGGAGGCACCATATATTTT	CASSSDHGGTIYF
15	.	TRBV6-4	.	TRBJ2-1	TGTGCCAGCAGTGCAAGGGCGGAACTATACAATGAGCAGTTCTTC	CASSARAELYNEQFF
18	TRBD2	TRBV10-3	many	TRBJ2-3	TGTGCCATCAGTGAGTCCTCCTCACTAGCGGGAGTGTCGGATACGCAGTATTTT	CAISESSSLAGVSDTQYF
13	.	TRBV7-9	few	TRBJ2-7	TGTGCCAGCAGCTTTGAGGGGGTCTACGAGCAGTACTTC	CASSFEGVYEQYF
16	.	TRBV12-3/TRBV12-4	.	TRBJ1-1	TGTGCCAGCAGTTCTTACACAGGGAGCATGAACACTGAAGCTTTCTTT	CASSSYTGSMNTEAFF
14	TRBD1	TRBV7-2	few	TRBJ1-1	TGTGCCAGCAGTGACAGGGCCCTGAGCACTGAAGCTTTCTTT	CASSDRALSTEAFF
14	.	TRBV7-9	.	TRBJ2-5	TGTGCCAGCAGCCGCTCGATCCAGGGGAAGACCCAGTACTTC	CASSRSIQGKTQYF
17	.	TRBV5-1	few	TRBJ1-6	TGCGCCAGCAACCAGGGTTATGTGGCGGATTCTAAGGGTCCCCTCCACTTT	CASNQGYVADSKGPLHF
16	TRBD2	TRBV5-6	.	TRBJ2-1	TGTGCCAGCAGCTTCCTAGCGGGAGTAACCTACAATGAGCAGTTCTTC	CASSFLAGVTYNEQFF
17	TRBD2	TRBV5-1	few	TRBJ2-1	TGCGCCAGCAGCTCCACTCTGACTAGCGGGAGGGAGAATGAGCAGTTCTTC	CASSSTLTSGRENEQFF
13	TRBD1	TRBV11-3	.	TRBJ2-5	TGTGCCAGCAGCCGGGACAGTGGGGAGACCCAGTACTTC	CASSRDSGETQYF
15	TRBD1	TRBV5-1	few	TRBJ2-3	TGCGCCAGCAGCCCCGGGACAGGGGATGCAGATACGCAGTATTTT	CASSPGTGDADTQYF
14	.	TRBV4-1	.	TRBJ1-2	TGCGCCAGCAGCCAAGTTGCCACAGATGGAGGCTACACCTTC	CASSQVATDGGYTF
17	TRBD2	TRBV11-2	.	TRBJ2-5	TGTGCCAGCAGCTTAGATCTAGGTAGCGGGAGACAAGAGACCCAGTACTTC	CASSLDLGSGRQETQYF
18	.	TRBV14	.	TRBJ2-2	TGTGCCAGCAGCCAAGCCGCAGGGCTCTCAGGGAACACCGGGGAGCTGTTTTTT	CASSQAAGLSGNTGELFF
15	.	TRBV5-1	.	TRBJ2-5	TGCGCCAGCAGCTTGCGTGGGGACTCACAAGAGACCCAGTACTTC	CASSLRGDSQETQYF
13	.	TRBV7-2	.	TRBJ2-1	TGTGCCAGCAGCTTAGTGGTGTTCAATGAGCAGTTCTTC	CASSLVVFNEQFF
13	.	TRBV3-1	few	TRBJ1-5	TGTGCCAGCAGCCAAGCGGCGGATCAGCCCCAGCATTTT	CASSQAADQPQHF
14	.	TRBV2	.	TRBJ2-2	TGTGCCAGCAACTATATCGGGCCCACCGGGGAGCTGTTTTTT	CASNYIGPTGELFF